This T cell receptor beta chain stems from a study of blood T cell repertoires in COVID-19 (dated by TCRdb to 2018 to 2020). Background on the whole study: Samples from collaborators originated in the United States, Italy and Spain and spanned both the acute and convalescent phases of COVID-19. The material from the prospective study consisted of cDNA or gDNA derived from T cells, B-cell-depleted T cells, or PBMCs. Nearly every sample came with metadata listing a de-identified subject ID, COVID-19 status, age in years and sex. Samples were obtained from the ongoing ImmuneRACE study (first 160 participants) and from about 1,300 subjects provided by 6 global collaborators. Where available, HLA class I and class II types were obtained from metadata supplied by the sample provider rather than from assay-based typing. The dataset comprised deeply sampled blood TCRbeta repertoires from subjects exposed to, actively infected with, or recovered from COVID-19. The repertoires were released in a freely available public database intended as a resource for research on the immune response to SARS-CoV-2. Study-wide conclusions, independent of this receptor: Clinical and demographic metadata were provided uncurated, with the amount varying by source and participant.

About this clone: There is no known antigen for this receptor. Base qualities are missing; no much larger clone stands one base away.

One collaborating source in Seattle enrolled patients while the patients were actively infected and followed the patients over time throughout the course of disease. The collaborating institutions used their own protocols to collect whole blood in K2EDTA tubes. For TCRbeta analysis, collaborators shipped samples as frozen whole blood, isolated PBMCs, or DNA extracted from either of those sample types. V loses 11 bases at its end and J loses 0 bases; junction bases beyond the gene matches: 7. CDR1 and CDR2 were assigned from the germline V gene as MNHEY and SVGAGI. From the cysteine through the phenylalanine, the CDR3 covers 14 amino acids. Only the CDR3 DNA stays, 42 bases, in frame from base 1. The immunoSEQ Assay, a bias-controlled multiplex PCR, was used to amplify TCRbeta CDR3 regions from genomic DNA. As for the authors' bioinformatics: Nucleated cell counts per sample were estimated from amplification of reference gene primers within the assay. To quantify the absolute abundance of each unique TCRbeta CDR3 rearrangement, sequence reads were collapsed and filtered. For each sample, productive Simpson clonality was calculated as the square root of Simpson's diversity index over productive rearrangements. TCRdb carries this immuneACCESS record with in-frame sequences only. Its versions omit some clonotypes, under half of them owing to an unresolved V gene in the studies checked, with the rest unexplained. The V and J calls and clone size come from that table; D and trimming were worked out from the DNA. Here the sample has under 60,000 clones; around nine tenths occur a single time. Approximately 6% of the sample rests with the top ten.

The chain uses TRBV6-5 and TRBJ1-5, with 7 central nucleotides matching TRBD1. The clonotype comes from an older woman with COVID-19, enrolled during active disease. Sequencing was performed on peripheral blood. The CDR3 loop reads CAGSGQFSNQPQHF. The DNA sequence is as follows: TGTGCCGGGTCGGGACAGTTTAGCAATCAGCCCCAGCATTTT.